This is a list of T cell receptor beta chains from one sample in a study of T cell responses to AZD1222 COVID-19 vaccine. This table comes from immunoSEQ multiplex PCR, and its TCRdb copy is limited to in-frame clones, with some not included. The sample yields 150,000 to 200,000 clones, about 92% seen once. The sample in question was peripheral blood, obtained on day 0 of AZD1222 vaccination. These receptors were obtained from an adult in good health. The conserved cysteine and the conserved F or W are not part of the CDR3 here.

j_call | v_call | cdr3_aa
TRBJ2-1 | TRBV6-2/TRBV6-3 | ASSTYRLAGGPVEQF
TRBJ1-3 | TRBV19 | ASHGVGNTIY
TRBJ2-1 | TRBV6-2/TRBV6-3 | ASSTAREQF
TRBJ1-2 | TRBV4-3 | ASSQDAGGPKSDGYT
TRBJ2-1 | TRBV6-2/TRBV6-3 | ASSYGLAGGNDNEQF
TRBJ2-3 | TRBV5-4 | ASHGTSSLQDTQY
TRBJ1-2 | TRBV7-8 | ASSSSRTATNYGYT
TRBJ1-6 | TRBV11-2 | ASSFSSSYNSPLH
TRBJ2-1 | TRBV9 | ASSLLAGGSYNEQF
TRBJ2-7 | TRBV6-1 | ASSESRGTTYYEQY
TRBJ1-1 | TRBV6-1 | ASSEDRATEAF
TRBJ2-3 | TRBV5-6 | ASSRLAGDLDTQY
TRBJ1-1 | TRBV6-4 | ASSDTHYTGVNTEAF
TRBJ1-4 | TRBV5-5 | ASSLAGNEKLF
TRBJ1-1 | TRBV14 | ASSPRVRTEAF